One and the same sample provided the 28 T cell receptor beta chains below, sequenced in a study of early T cells in non-severe SARS-CoV-2 infection (dated by TCRdb to the early 2020s). The library was produced with 5' RACE. The data were produced on a NextSeq 500. Clones were called with MiXCR by TCRdb after fastp trimmed the public reads at Q25, and only in-frame beta chains were retained. Rows are unified per CDR3 protein, each entry keeping the most common DNA and genes. This sample lists approximately 42,000 distinct CDR3 sequences; roughly 6% were detected once. In total, the top ten clones hold around 12% of the sample. The sequenced sample was whole blood. These receptors were taken from an adult who was a healthcare worker with PCR-confirmed SARS-CoV-2 infection or an uninfected control (not recorded which).

This clonotype was observed many times. The chain couples TRBV10-3 to TRBJ2-1; the match to TRBD1 covers 9 bases. Germline CDR1 and CDR2: ENHRY and SYGVKD. The CDR3 runs 16 residues. With V trimmed by 6 bases and J by 1 base, 7 bases remained unmatched. The CDR3 DNA follows: TGTGCCATCAGGAGGACAGGGGTTGGGTCCTACAATGAGCAGTTCTTC. Amino acid sequence: CAIRRTGVGSYNEQFF.

This clonotype was recorded at least ten times. The rearrangement uses TRBV10-2 and TRBJ2-3, with 7 bases fitting TRBD2. V gave up 1 base and J gave up 3 bases; unmatched junction bases: 7. The CDR3 sequence is 16 residues long. CDR1 is WSHSY and CDR2 is SAAADI in the germline V gene. CDR3: CASSEYQTSLTDTQYF. DNA for the CDR3: TGCGCCAGCAGTGAGTACCAGACTAGCTTGACAGATACGCAGTATTTT.

The chain has TRBV28 and TRBJ1-2, with 8 bases matching TRBD1. V shed 4 bases, J shed 0 bases, and the junction held 4 bases outside the gene matches. CDR3 size: 15 residues. In germline, CDR1 is MDHEN, CDR2 SYDVKM. The CDR3 sequence is CASSYPTGANYGYTF. CDR3 nucleotides: TGTGCCAGCAGTTACCCGACAGGGGCTAACTATGGCTACACCTTC.

This clonotype was observed at least ten times. CDR3 protein: CASSPDRAYGYTF. In DNA, the CDR3 is TGTGCCAGCAGCCCTGACAGGGCCTATGGCTACACCTTC. The chain joins TRBV6-5 to TRBJ1-2; 7 bases align to TRBD1. The CDR3 contains 13 residues. Germline assignment: CDR1 MNHEY and CDR2 SVGAGI. With V trimmed by 6 bases and J by 4 bases, 5 bases remained unmatched.

The table lists this clonotype with many counts. The chain carries TRBV6-2 or TRBV6-3 and TRBJ2-5; D tentatively reads TRBD1 or TRBD2 (6 bases each). V dropped 3 bases and J dropped 4 bases, with 12 bases sitting between them. The V gene's germline CDR1 is MNHEY and CDR2 SVGEGT. The length of the CDR3 is 14 residues. DNA of the CDR3: TGTGCCAGCAGTTATGGCGGGGACATAGAGACCCAGTACTTC. Encoded protein: CASSYGGDIETQYF.

This clonotype was observed once. V gene TRBV7-3 combines with J gene TRBJ1-1; TRBD1 might be the D (5 bases). Germline V CDR1 and CDR2: SGHTA, FQGTGA. Trimming cost V 5 bases and J 0 bases, with 16 bases left between them. This CDR3 spans 16 amino acids. The CDR3 sequence: CASSPATGALNTEAFF. The CDR3 coding sequence is TGTGCCAGCAGCCCGGCCACAGGCGCCTTGAACACTGAAGCTTTCTTT.

This clonotype was seen repeatedly, ten times or more. This chain connects TRBV12-3 or TRBV12-4 to TRBJ2-3; no clear D. The CDR3 covers 14 residues. Trimming took off 5 bases at V and 4 bases at J, with 13 bases between the two ends. For the CDR3, the DNA is TGTGCCAGCAGTCTGACTCTACGGGCAGATACGCAGTATTTT. It is translated as CASSLTLRADTQYF.

This clonotype was counted many times. The rearrangement links TRBV5-1 to TRBJ1-2, with a tentative D call TRBD1 (6 bases). Germline loops: CDR1 SGHRS, CDR2 YFSETQ. The CDR3 length is 14 residues. Trimming took 0 bases from V and 10 from J, leaving 16 bases between them. CDR3 in DNA: TGCGCCAGCAGCTTGGATGGGGGGCCAACTACCTACACCTTC. Protein product: CASSLDGGPTTYTF.

This clonotype was picked up a small number of times. Its ends do not fully match the called genes, so a read error is possible. CDR3 nucleotide sequence: TGTGCCACCAGTGATCCCCGGACAGATCAGGAGACTCAGTACTTC. Protein product: CATSDPRTDQETQYF. The chain employs TRBV24-1 and TRBJ2-5, with D tentatively TRBD1 (6 bases). CDR1 and CDR2 (germline): KGHDR, SFDVKD. The CDR3 is 15 amino acids.

The chain recombines TRBV19 with TRBJ2-1; TRBD2 matches 8 bases. From germline, CDR1 is LNHDA and CDR2 SQIVND (reference sequence). V shed 2 bases, J shed 2 bases, and the junction held 8 bases outside the gene matches. The CDR3 length is 17 residues. The CDR3 is CASSIQPTSGPYNEQFF. In DNA, the CDR3 is TGTGCCAGTAGTATACAGCCCACTAGCGGCCCCTACAATGAGCAGTTCTTC.

CDR3 sequence reads: CASSDDNYGGTQYF. DNA for the CDR3: TGTGCCAGCAGCGATGACAACTACGGAGGGACCCAGTACTTC. The chain joins TRBV7-9 to TRBJ2-5, with TRBD2 as a possible D gene (5 bases). The germline V and J ends were trimmed by 5 bases and 7 bases, with 17 bases remaining between them. In germline, CDR1 is SEHNR, CDR2 FQNEAQ (reference sequence). This CDR3 has 14 amino acids.

The chain recombines TRBV6-2 or TRBV6-3 with TRBJ2-1; D perhaps matches TRBD2 (5 bases). The CDR3 spans 15 residues. Trimming took 6 bases from V and 7 from J, leaving 19 bases between them. Germline values: CDR1 MNHEY, CDR2 SVGEGT. CDR3 protein: CASSPLVTDENEQFF. The DNA of the CDR3 is TGTGCCAGCAGCCCACTAGTAACAGACGAAAATGAGCAGTTCTTC.

This clonotype has a handful of counts. V usage is TRBV7-9 and J usage is TRBJ2-7; D ambiguous. The CDR3 is 12 amino acids. V was pared by 1 base and J by 6 bases, with 7 bases between. Germline V gene lookup returns CDR1 SEHNR and CDR2 FQNEAQ (reference sequence). Written as DNA, the CDR3 is TGTGCCAGCAGCTTAGTTACTCTCGAGCAGTACTTC. This gives the protein CASSLVTLEQYF.

This clonotype showed up just a few times. J is TRBJ2-2 and V is TRBV7-9; D is possibly TRBD2 (6 bases). The CDR3 runs to 15 residues. The germline CDR1 and CDR2 sequences are SEHNR and FQNEAQ (reference sequence). V was trimmed by 5 bases and J by 3 bases, leaving 13 bases between them. CDR3 bases: TGTGCCAGCAGCCCCTGGGGGACTGACACCGGGGAGCTGTTTTTT. It codes for CASSPWGTDTGELFF.

The gene calls are TRBV6-1 and TRBJ2-3, with TRBD2 as a possible D gene (5 bases). The CDR3 length is 13 residues. Trimming cost V 4 bases and J 8 bases, with 13 bases left between them. Germline V lookup: CDR1 MNHNS, CDR2 SASEGT. The CDR3 loop is CASSGTGSATQYF. The DNA of the CDR3 is TGTGCCAGCAGTGGGACTGGTTCAGCTACGCAGTATTTT.

The sample holds many counts of this clonotype. This chain's CDR3 is CASSLGAGNTEAFF. The CDR3 bases are TGTGCCAGCAGCTTAGGTGCGGGGAACACTGAAGCTTTCTTT. The V call is TRBV7-2, the J call TRBJ1-1, with D uncertain. CDR3 length: 14 residues. Germline V CDR1 and CDR2: SGHTA, FQGNSA. Trimming pared 1 base from V and 1 base from J, leaving 7 bases between. The full variable domain, completed using reference TRBV7-2 and TRBJ1-1, is GAGVSQSPSNKVTEKGKDVELRCDPISGHTALYWYRQSLGQGLEFLIYFQGNSAPDKSGLPSDRFSAERTGGSVSTLTIQRTQQEDSAVYLCASSLGAGNTEAFFGQGTRLTVV.

The chain joins TRBV5-1 to TRBJ1-1; 7 bases match TRBD1. This CDR3 region has 15 residues. From germline, CDR1 is SGHRS and CDR2 YFSETQ. Trimming at V came to 4 bases and at J to 2 bases, leaving 8 bases not matched to a gene. CDR3 nucleotides: TGCGCCAGCAGCCCGGGACAGCATTCTAACACTGAAGCTTTCTTT. It is translated as CASSPGQHSNTEAFF. Looking up the rest from reference TRBV5-1 and TRBJ1-1 gives the full variable domain: KAGVTQTPRYLIKTRGQQVTLSCSPISGHRSVSWYQQTPGQGLQFLFEYFSETQRNKGNFPGRFSGRQFSNSRSEMNVSTLELGDSALYLCASSPGQHSNTEAFFGQGTRLTVV.

CDR3 in amino acids: CASSPRDRDYEQYF. CDR3 nucleotides: TGTGCCAGCTCACCACGGGACAGAGATTACGAGCAGTACTTC. J is TRBJ2-7 and V is TRBV18, with TRBD1 identical over 7 bases. This CDR3 is built from 14 residues. V gave up 1 base and J gave up 4 bases; unmatched junction bases: 4. The V gene's germline CDR1 is KGHSH and CDR2 LQKENI.

The gene calls are TRBV24-1 and TRBJ2-6; possible D gene TRBD2, 6 bases. This CDR3 is built from 15 residues. In germline, CDR1 is KGHDR, CDR2 SFDVKD. The V end lost 6 bases, the J end lost 4 bases, and 12 bases lay between the germline ends. The CDR3 loop is CATSSAGTGANVLTF. The DNA of the CDR3 is TGTGCCACCAGTAGCGCGGGGACCGGGGCCAACGTCCTGACTTTC.

This clonotype was counted at least ten times. The rearrangement uses TRBV6-1 and TRBJ2-3; 11 bases agree with TRBD1. The junction had 7 bases not matched to a gene; V was cut back by 8 bases and J by 3 bases. The CDR3 has 15 residues. Germline V gives CDR1 MNHNS, CDR2 SASEGT. The CDR3 coding sequence is TGTGCCAGCGGCGGACAGGGGGCTATGACAGATACGCAGTATTTT. Protein: CASGGQGAMTDTQYF.

This clonotype was observed a few times. The V gene is TRBV29-1, the J gene TRBJ2-2; D is perhaps TRBD1 or TRBD2 (5 bases each). The CDR3 spans 14 residues. CDR1 and CDR2 (germline): SQVTM, ANQGSEA. The V gene lost 3 bases and the J gene lost 6 bases, with 14 bases spanning the gap. Here the CDR3 DNA reads TGCAGCGTTGAGAGGACGAGGGGCGCCGGGGAGCTGTTTTTT. Residues: CSVERTRGAGELFF.

This chain connects TRBV12-3 or TRBV12-4 to TRBJ1-1, with no clear D. V was cut by 8 bases and J by 1 base, with 20 bases left in between. This CDR3 has 16 residues. Here the CDR3 reads CASGLGHPLRNTEAFF. CDR3 DNA sequence: TGTGCCAGCGGCCTAGGGCATCCTCTTCGGAACACTGAAGCTTTCTTT.

The chain is built from TRBV6-1 and TRBJ1-5, with a possible D match to TRBD1 (5 bases). The CDR3 has 13 amino acids. The ends were cut back, 6 bases at V and 7 bases at J, with 13 bases in the middle. Germline loops: CDR1 MNHNS, CDR2 SASEGT. CDR3 bases: TGTGCCAGCAGGATCTGGGGGGACCAGCCCCAGCATTTT. As protein: CASRIWGDQPQHF.

This clonotype was seen only a few times. J is TRBJ2-2 and V is TRBV12-3 or TRBV12-4; D may be TRBD1 or TRBD2 (6 bases each). CDR3 length: 12 residues. The V gene lost 10 bases and the J gene lost 3 bases, with 9 bases spanning the gap. The CDR3 is CATRGDTGELFF. The CDR3, as DNA: TGTGCCACAAGGGGGGACACCGGGGAGCTGTTTTTT.

This clonotype was counted ten times or more. The chain links TRBV2 to TRBJ2-1; weak D call: TRBD2 (6 bases). From germline, CDR1 is SNHLY and CDR2 FYNNEI. This CDR3 region has 15 residues. The V end lost 1 base, the J end lost 3 bases, and 10 bases lay between the germline ends. CDR3 in amino acids: CASSEGGLHYNEQFF. In DNA, the CDR3 is TGTGCCAGCAGTGAAGGGGGACTCCACTACAATGAGCAGTTCTTC.

The sample holds many counts of this clonotype. The chain employs TRBV11-2 and TRBJ1-4; D may be TRBD1 (5 bases). The CDR3 is 20 amino acids. Germline CDR1 is SGHAT and CDR2 is FQNNGV. Trimming pared 3 bases from V and 8 bases from J, leaving 31 bases between. The CDR3 region is CASSFNPRATKIVEREKLFF. The CDR3 coding sequence is TGTGCCAGCAGCTTCAATCCCAGGGCTACAAAGATTGTGGAGCGCGAAAAACTGTTTTTT.

This clonotype was seen only a few times. This chain links TRBV5-1 with TRBJ1-2; 8 nucleotides agree with TRBD1. Germline CDR1 reads SGHRS; CDR2 reads YFSETQ. V shed 5 bases and J 4 bases; nucleotides not matched to a gene: 7. The CDR3 consists of 14 residues. The CDR3 nucleotides are TGCGCCAGCAGATCCGGGACAGGCCGCTATGGCTACACCTTC. This gives the protein CASRSGTGRYGYTF.

In its sample, this clonotype was seen a few times. V gene TRBV9 combines with J gene TRBJ1-5; TRBD1 matches 7 bases. The CDR3 consists of 15 residues. J gave up 1 base and V 3 bases, and 4 bases lay outside the gene matches. Germline V gene data show CDR1 as SGDLS and CDR2 as YYNGEE. The CDR3 region is CASSETGTSNQPQHF. Written as DNA, the CDR3 is TGTGCCAGCAGCGAGACAGGGACCAGCAATCAGCCCCAGCATTTT.